The clone carrying this T cell receptor (beta chain) was observed many times. This specimen belongs to a study of prognosis after radiotherapy for stage I lung cancer. Researchers used two-round multiplex PCR to amplify TCR beta CDR3 starting from genomic DNA. First-round PCR employed TRBV- and TRBJ-specific primers for each gene. TCRdb used MiXCR to reprocess the multiplex PCR reads, holding one entry per CDR3 protein. The sample lists about 26,000 distinct CDR3 sequences; 30% were seen once. This CDR3 contains 13 residues. The germline CDR1 and CDR2 sequences are SGHAT and FQNNGV. V was pared by 6 bases and J by 10 bases, with 16 bases between.

The TCR originated in a donor aged 50 or older with non-small cell lung cancer. V usage is TRBV11-2 and J usage is TRBJ1-3, with no clear D. The sequencing here drew on PBMCs, taken before or after stereotactic body radiation therapy (not recorded which). CDR3 bases: TGTGCCAGCAGTAGCCCACCTGCGGGAACCATATATTTT. Its translation: CASSSPPAGTIYF.